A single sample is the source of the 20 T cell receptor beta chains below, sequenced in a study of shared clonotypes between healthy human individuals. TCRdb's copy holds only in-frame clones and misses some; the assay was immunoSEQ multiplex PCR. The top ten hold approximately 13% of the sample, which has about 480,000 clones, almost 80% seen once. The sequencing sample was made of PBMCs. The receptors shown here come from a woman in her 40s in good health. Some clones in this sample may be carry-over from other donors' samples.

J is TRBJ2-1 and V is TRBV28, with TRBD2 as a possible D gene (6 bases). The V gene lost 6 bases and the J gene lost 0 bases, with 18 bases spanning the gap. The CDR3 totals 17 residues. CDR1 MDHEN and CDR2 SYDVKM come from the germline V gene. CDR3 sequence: CASSPIGAGSSYNEQFF. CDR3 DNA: TGTGCCAGCAGCCCAATCGGGGCGGGGAGCTCCTACAATGAGCAGTTCTTC.

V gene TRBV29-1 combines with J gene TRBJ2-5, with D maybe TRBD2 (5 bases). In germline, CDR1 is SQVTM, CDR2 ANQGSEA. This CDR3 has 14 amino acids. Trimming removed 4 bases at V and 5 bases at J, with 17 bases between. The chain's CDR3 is CSVGAVGPGETQYF. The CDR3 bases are TGCAGCGTTGGCGCTGTCGGACCGGGGGAGACCCAGTACTTC.

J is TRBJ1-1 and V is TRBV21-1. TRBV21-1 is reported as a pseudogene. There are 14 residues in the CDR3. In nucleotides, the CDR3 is TGTGCCAGCAGTCATCCTTGGCTAGGCACTGAAGCTTTCTTT. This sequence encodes CASSHPWLGTEAFF.

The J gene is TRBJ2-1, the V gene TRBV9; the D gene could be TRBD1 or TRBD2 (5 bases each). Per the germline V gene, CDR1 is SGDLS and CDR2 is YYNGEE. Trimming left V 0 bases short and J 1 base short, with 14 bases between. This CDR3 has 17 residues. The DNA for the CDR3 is TGTGCCAGCAGCGTAGGAGGGGCCGGGGCATCCTACAATGAGCAGTTCTTC. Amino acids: CASSVGGAGASYNEQFF.

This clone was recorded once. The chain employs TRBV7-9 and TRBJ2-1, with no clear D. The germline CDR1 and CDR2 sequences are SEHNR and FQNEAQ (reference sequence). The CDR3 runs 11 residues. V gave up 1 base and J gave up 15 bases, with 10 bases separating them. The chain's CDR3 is CASSLDGWPFF. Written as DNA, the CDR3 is TGTGCCAGCAGCTTAGACGGGTGGCCGTTCTTC.

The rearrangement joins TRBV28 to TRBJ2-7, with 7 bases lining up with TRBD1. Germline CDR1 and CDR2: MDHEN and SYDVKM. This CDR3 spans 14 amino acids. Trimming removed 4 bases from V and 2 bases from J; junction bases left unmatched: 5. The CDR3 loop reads CASSSGTAPYEQYF. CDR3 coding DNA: TGTGCCAGCAGTTCCGGGACAGCCCCCTACGAGCAGTACTTC.

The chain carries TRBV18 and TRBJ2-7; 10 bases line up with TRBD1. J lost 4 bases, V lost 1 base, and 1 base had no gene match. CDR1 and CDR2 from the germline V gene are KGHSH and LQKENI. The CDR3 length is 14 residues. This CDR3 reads CASSPRDRGYEQYF. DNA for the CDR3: TGTGCCAGCTCACCACGGGACAGGGGTTACGAGCAGTACTTC.

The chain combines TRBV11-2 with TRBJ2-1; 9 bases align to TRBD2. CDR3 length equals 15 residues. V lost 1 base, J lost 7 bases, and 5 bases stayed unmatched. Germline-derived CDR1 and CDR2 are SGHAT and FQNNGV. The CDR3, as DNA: TGTGCCAGCAGCTTAGCAGGTAGCGGGAGAAATGAGCAGTTCTTC. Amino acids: CASSLAGSGRNEQFF.

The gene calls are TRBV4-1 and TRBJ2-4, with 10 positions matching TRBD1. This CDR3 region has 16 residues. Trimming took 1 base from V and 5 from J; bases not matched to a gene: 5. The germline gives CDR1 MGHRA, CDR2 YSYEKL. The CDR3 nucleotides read TGCGCCAGCAGCCAAGGGCCCGACAGGGGGCAAAACATTCAGTACTTC. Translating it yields CASSQGPDRGQNIQYF.

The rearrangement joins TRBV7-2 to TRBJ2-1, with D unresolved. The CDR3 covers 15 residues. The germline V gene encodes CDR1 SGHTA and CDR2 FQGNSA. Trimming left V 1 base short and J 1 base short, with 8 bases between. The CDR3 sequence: CASSLVARSYNEQFF. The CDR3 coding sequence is TGTGCCAGCAGCTTAGTGGCGCGGTCCTACAATGAGCAGTTCTTC.

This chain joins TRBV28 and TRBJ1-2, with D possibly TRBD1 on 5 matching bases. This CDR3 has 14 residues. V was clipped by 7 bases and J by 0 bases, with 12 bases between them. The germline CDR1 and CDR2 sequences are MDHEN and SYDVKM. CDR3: CASKTQGPNYGYTF. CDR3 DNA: TGTGCCAGCAAAACGCAGGGCCCTAACTATGGCTACACCTTC.

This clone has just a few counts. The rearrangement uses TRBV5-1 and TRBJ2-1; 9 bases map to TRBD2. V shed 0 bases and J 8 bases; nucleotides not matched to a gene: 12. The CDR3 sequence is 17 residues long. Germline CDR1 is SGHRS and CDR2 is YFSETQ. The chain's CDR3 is CASSLGGGSGRVHEQFF. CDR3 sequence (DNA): TGCGCCAGCAGCTTGGGGGGAGGTAGCGGGAGAGTCCATGAGCAGTTCTTC.

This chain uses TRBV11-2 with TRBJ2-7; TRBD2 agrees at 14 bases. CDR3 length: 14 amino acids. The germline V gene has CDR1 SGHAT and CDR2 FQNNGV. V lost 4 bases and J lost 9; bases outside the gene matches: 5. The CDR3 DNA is TGTGCCAGCAGCTCGGGACTAGCGGGAGACCGGCAGTACTTC. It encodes CASSSGLAGDRQYF.

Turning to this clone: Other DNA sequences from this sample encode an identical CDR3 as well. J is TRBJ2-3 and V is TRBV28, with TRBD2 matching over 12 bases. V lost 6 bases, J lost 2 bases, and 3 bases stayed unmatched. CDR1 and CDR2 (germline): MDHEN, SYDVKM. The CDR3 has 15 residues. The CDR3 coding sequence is TGTGCCAGCAGCCCTAGCGGGAGGGCCACAGATACGCAGTATTTT. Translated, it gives CASSPSGRATDTQYF. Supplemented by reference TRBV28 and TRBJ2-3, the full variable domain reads DVKVTQSSRYLVKRTGEKVFLECVQDMDHENMFWYRQDPGLGLRLIYFSYDVKMKEKGDIPEGYSVSREKKERFSLILESASTNQTSMYLCASSPSGRATDTQYFGPGTRLTVL.

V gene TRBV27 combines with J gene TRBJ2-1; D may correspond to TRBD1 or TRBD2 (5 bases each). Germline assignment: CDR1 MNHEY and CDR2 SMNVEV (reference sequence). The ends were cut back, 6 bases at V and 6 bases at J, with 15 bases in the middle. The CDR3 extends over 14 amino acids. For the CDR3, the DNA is TGTGCCAGCAGGGGACGGTCTTTCGGCAATGAGCAGTTCTTC. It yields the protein CASRGRSFGNEQFF.

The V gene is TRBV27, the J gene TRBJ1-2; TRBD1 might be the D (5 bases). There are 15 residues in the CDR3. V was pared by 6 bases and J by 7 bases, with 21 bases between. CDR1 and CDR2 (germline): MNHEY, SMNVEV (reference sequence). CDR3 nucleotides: TGTGCCAGCAGCCCCATCGTGGGAGGGCAGGGTGGCTACACCTTC. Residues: CASSPIVGGQGGYTF.

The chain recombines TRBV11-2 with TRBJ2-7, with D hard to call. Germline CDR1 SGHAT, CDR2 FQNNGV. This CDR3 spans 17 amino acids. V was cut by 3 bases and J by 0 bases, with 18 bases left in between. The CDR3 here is CASSFSSLGWDSYEQYF. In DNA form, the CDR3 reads TGTGCCAGCAGCTTCAGCTCGTTAGGGTGGGACTCCTACGAGCAGTACTTC. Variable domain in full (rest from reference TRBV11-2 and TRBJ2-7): EAGVAQSPRYKIIEKRQSVAFWCNPISGHATLYWYQQILGQGPKLLIQFQNNGVVDDSQLPKDRFSAERLKGVDSTLKIQPAKLEDSAVYLCASSFSSLGWDSYEQYFGPGTRLTVT.

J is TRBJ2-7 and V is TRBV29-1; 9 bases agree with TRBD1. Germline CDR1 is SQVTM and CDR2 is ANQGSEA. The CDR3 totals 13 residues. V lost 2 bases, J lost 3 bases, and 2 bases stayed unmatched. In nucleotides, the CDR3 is TGCAGCGTTGAATCGGACAGGGGCTACGAGCAGTACTTC. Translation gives CSVESDRGYEQYF.

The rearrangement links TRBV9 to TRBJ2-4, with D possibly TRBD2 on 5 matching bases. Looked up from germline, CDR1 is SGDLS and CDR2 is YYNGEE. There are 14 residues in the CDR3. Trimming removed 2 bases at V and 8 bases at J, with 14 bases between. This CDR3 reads CASSVRSDGDIQYF. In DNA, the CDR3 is TGTGCCAGCAGCGTGCGGTCGGACGGGGACATTCAGTACTTC. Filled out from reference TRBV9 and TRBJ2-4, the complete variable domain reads DSGVTQTPKHLITATGQRVTLRCSPRSGDLSVYWYQQSLDQGLQFLIQYYNGEERAKGNILERFSAQQFPDLHSELNLSSLELGDSALYFCASSVRSDGDIQYFGAGTRLSVL.

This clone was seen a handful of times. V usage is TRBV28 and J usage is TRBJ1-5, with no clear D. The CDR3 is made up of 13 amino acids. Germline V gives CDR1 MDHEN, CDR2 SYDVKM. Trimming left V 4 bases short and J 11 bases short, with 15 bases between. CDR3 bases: TGTGCCAGCAGTTCCCCCGCCGTGGTAGCCCAGCATTTT. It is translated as CASSSPAVVAQHF.